This T cell receptor (beta chain) appears in the sequencing data of a study of technical replicates of blood from several donors. Using immunoSEQ multiplex PCR, the repertoire was profiled, and TCRdb retains in-frame clones only, with some absent. The table lists roughly 9,900 clones, approximately 94% of them singletons. Germline V gene lookup returns CDR1 SGHNT and CDR2 YENEEA. CDR3 length equals 18 residues. The J segment lost 6 bases and the V segment lost 0 bases, leaving 12 bases of the junction unmatched. The clonotype was recovered from a human donor in good health. Source material: PBMCs. The chain couples TRBV11-3 to TRBJ2-1; 9 bases align to TRBD1. In DNA form, the CDR3 reads TGTGCCAGCAGCTTAGATCAGGGGGGGACAGGGAGGGTCAATGAGCAGTTCTTC. Its translation: CASSLDQGGTGRVNEQFF.